The source of this TCR beta chain is a study of tumor and adjacent non-tumor tissue in lung cancer. Looking at the study overall: The cohort had about 12 adenocarcinoma, a couple of squamous cell and 1 small cell patients.

The CDR3 contains 15 residues. V was cut by 5 bases and J by 8 bases, with 19 bases left in between. Per germline, CDR1 MNHEY and CDR2 SVGEGT. Study-wide findings and caveats: Shorter survival was associated with higher TCR diversity in tumors. Tumor repertoires had a smaller top 100 clone share than normal lung. Tumor tissue had significantly higher TCR diversity than normal lung.

The template was RNA from unsorted bulk tissue. This clonotype was detected a few times. What it recognizes is unknown. Three rounds of nested PCR, following a modified ARM-PCR protocol, produced the TCRbeta library. TCRdb redid the calling of the multiplex PCR reads with MiXCR, one entry per CDR3 protein. The sample lists more than 95,000 distinct CDR3 sequences, roughly 67% occurring once. The sequence came from a man between 25 and 39 years old with non-small cell lung cancer. Sequenced sample: lung tumor tissue. The chain joins TRBV6-2 or TRBV6-3 to TRBJ2-1; D is perhaps TRBD1 or TRBD2 (5 bases each). The CDR3, as DNA: TGTGCCAGCAGTCGTTCCGGGGCCGGACTCGATGAGCAGTTCTTC. Its protein product is CASSRSGAGLDEQFF.